This is a list of T cell receptor beta chains from one sample in a study of regulatory T cells in long-lasting Graves disease. TCRdb re-called the multiplex PCR reads with MiXCR, one entry per CDR3 protein. The sample includes roughly 430,000 distinct CDR3 sequences, around 15% of them seen just once. These sequences were also reported in another study, on T cells in Graves' hyperthyroidism and ophthalmopathy.

Sequences were derived from peripheral blood mononuclear cells (PBMCs), sampled at new diagnosis, from a patient treated with antithyroid drugs. The receptors here all came from a woman under 40 with Graves disease. The CDR3 runs from the conserved cysteine through the conserved F or W. Fields, in order: clone size, V gene, D gene, CDR3 length, J gene, CDR3 protein, CDR3 DNA. D genes are given only for firm matches. Expanded clones get a size class; other rows say once, few or many, or leave the size out.

>NA|TRBV5-1|NA|16|TRBJ1-1
CASSTRPGRVNTEAFF
TGCGCCAGCAGCACGAGGCCGGGACGGGTGAACACTGAAGCTTTCTTT
>many|TRBV5-1|NA|14|TRBJ1-1
CASSLQGSNTEAFF
TGCGCCAGCAGCTTGCAGGGGAGCAACACTGAAGCTTTCTTT
>many|TRBV10-3|NA|13|TRBJ1-1
CAIKGTENTEAFF
TGTGCCATCAAGGGCACGGAGAACACTGAAGCTTTCTTT
>many|TRBV20-1|TRBD2|14|TRBJ2-3
CSEMRRESSDTQYF
TGCAGTGAAATGAGGCGGGAGTCATCAGATACGCAGTATTTT
>NA|TRBV5-1|NA|15|TRBJ2-7
CASSLARGRGYEQYF
TGCGCCAGCAGCTTGGCCAGGGGCCGAGGTTACGAGCAGTACTTC
>NA|TRBV4-1|NA|15|TRBJ2-1
CASSQEYPGRNEQFF
TGCGCCAGCAGCCAAGAATATCCAGGGAGGAATGAGCAGTTCTTC
>many|TRBV28|NA|16|TRBJ2-3
CASRIHGPVLTDTQYF
TGTGCCAGCAGGATCCACGGTCCCGTTCTAACAGATACGCAGTATTTT
>many|TRBV3-1|NA|16|TRBJ2-2
CASSQDIRAPTGELFF
TGTGCCAGCAGCCAAGACATCAGGGCCCCGACCGGGGAGCTGTTTTTT
>NA|TRBV18|NA|16|TRBJ2-2
CASSPFGTLNTGELFF
TGTGCCAGCTCACCATTCGGGACATTGAACACCGGGGAGCTGTTTTTT
>NA|TRBV7-2|NA|14|TRBJ1-3
CASSLARETDTVYF
TGTGCCAGCAGCTTAGCGCGAGAGACAGACACCGTATATTTT
>few|TRBV12-3/TRBV12-4|NA|14|TRBJ2-2
CAAARAFNTGELFF
TGTGCGGCAGCTCGGGCTTTTAACACCGGGGAGCTGTTTTTT
>many|TRBV3-1|NA|15|TRBJ1-2
CASSQDLAAGPMDTF
TGTGCCAGCAGCCAAGATCTGGCGGCTGGCCCAATGGACACCTTC
>few|TRBV28|NA|11|TRBJ2-1
CATHEGNEQFF
TGTGCCACCCACGAGGGTAACGAGCAGTTCTTC
>NA|TRBV2|TRBD1|14|TRBJ1-5
CASSPGTGDQLQHF
TGTGCCAGCAGTCCCGGGACAGGGGATCAGCTCCAGCATTTT
>many|TRBV2|TRBD1|17|TRBJ1-5
CASSHRDRPFLNQPQHF
TGCGCCAGCAGCCATCGGGACAGGCCCTTCCTCAATCAGCCCCAGCATTTT
>many|TRBV12-3/TRBV12-4|TRBD2|17|TRBJ2-1
CASSPPPGTSGFDEQFF
TGTGCCAGCAGTCCACCACCCGGGACTAGCGGGTTTGATGAGCAGTTCTTC
>NA|TRBV27|TRBD2|15|TRBJ2-7
CASGFRASGRARQYF
TGTGCCAGCGGTTTCCGTGCTAGCGGGAGGGCCCGGCAGTACTTC
>NA|TRBV7-2|NA|14|TRBJ1-1
CASSTRTEGDEAFF
TGTGCCAGCAGCACCCGGACTGAAGGGGATGAAGCTTTCTTT
>NA|TRBV28|NA|16|TRBJ1-3
CASSFPQGNSGNTIYF
TGTGCCAGCAGTTTTCCACAGGGCAACTCCGGAAACACCATATATTTT
>many|TRBV28|TRBD2|14|TRBJ2-7
CASSLRTSHYEQYF
TGTGCCAGCAGTTTGCGGACTAGTCACTACGAGCAGTACTTC
>many|TRBV29-1|TRBD1|13|TRBJ2-3
CSVTGGRADTQYF
TGCAGCGTGACAGGGGGGAGGGCAGATACGCAGTATTTT
>NA|TRBV5-1|TRBD1|16|TRBJ2-5
CASSSGTATNQETQYF
TGCGCCAGCAGCTCGGGGACAGCTACAAACCAAGAGACCCAGTACTTC
>NA|TRBV27|TRBD1|14|TRBJ2-2
CASQEQGTTGELFF
TGTGCCAGCCAGGAACAGGGGACAACCGGGGAGCTGTTTTTT
>few|TRBV6-9|TRBD1|16|TRBJ1-5
CASSYSPRDRDQPQHF
TGTGCCAGCAGTTACTCTCCCCGGGACAGGGATCAGCCCCAGCATTTT
>many|TRBV12-3/TRBV12-4|TRBD2|15|TRBJ2-1
CASSMGLARSNEQFF
TGTGCCAGCAGTATGGGACTAGCCAGAAGCAATGAGCAGTTCTTC
>many|TRBV11-2|TRBD2|15|TRBJ2-1
CASSFLGLALDEQFF
TGTGCCAGCAGCTTCCTTGGACTAGCCTTAGATGAGCAGTTCTTC
>many|TRBV7-2|TRBD2|16|TRBJ2-3
CASSLPSGSMTDTQYF
TGTGCCAGCAGCTTACCTAGCGGGAGTATGACAGATACGCAGTATTTT